The 13 T cell receptor beta chains below come from one sample, sequenced in a study of tumor T cells in aggressive B-cell lymphoma. TCRdb's table, derived via immunoSEQ multiplex PCR, lists solely in-frame clones and lacks some. The profile covers roughly 10,000 clones, with 70% to 90% appearing a single time and approximately 4% taken by the ten largest. Sequenced sample: tumor tissue. These TCRs come from an adult with diffuse large B cell lymphoma.

The chain has TRBV6-5 and TRBJ1-1, with 8 bases identical to TRBD1. This CDR3 spans 15 amino acids. Losses at the gene ends were 5 bases for V and 4 bases for J; bases not matched to a gene: 9. In germline, CDR1 is MNHEY, CDR2 SVGAGI. This CDR3 is CASSPSRGLGTEAFF. CDR3 DNA: TGTGCCAGCAGTCCTAGCAGGGGGCTCGGCACTGAAGCTTTCTTT.

The chain has TRBV9 and TRBJ2-1; maybe TRBD1 (5 bases). The V end was cut by 2 bases, the J end by 5 bases, with 17 bases between. The CDR3 loop spans 16 amino acids. Germline V gene lookup returns CDR1 SGDLS and CDR2 YYNGEE. Written as DNA, the CDR3 is TGTGCCAGCAGCGTTCTACCGGCAGGGCTCGACAATGAGCAGTTCTTC. This codes for CASSVLPAGLDNEQFF.

This clone showed up just once. The CDR3 is CASSVAPTSPGELFF. DNA for the CDR3: TGTGCCAGCAGCGTAGCCCCCACATCCCCCGGGGAGCTGTTTTTT. The chain recombines TRBV9 with TRBJ2-2; D is unresolved. The germline V and J ends were trimmed by 0 bases and 6 bases, with 12 bases remaining between them. CDR1 and CDR2 from the germline V gene are SGDLS and YYNGEE. The CDR3 is 15 residues long. Full variable domain (rest looked up from reference TRBV9 and TRBJ2-2): DSGVTQTPKHLITATGQRVTLRCSPRSGDLSVYWYQQSLDQGLQFLIQYYNGEERAKGNILERFSAQQFPDLHSELNLSSLELGDSALYFCASSVAPTSPGELFFGEGSRLTVL.

The chain links TRBV5-4 to TRBJ1-2, with D possibly matching TRBD1 (6 bases). The CDR3 is 13 amino acids. Germline CDR1 SGHNT, CDR2 YYREEE (reference sequence). Trimming left V 1 base short and J 6 bases short, with 10 bases between. In nucleotides, the CDR3 is TGTGCCAGCAGCTTGAGGGGGGGTAATGGCTACACCTTC. Translation gives CASSLRGGNGYTF.

The chain has TRBV7-2 and TRBJ2-7; 12 nucleotides agree with TRBD2. Germline V lookup: CDR1 SGHTA, CDR2 FQGNSA. The CDR3 covers 17 residues. V lost 5 bases to trimming and J lost 0 bases; unmatched junction nucleotides: 8. The DNA for the CDR3 is TGTGCCAGCAGCCAGAGGACTAGCGGGGCAAGCTCCTACGAGCAGTACTTC. Translation gives CASSQRTSGASSYEQYF.

Remarks on this clone: The sample has other DNA sequences that encode this CDR3 too. The chain is built from TRBV19 and TRBJ1-1; weak D call: TRBD1 (6 bases). The germline gives CDR1 LNHDA, CDR2 SQIVND (reference sequence). The CDR3 length is 15 residues. The V gene lost 4 bases and the J gene lost 0 bases, with 12 bases spanning the gap. DNA of the CDR3: TGTGCCAGTAGTACCCCGACAGGATTGAACACTGAAGCTTTCTTT. Protein product: CASSTPTGLNTEAFF.

This sequence joins TRBV28 and TRBJ1-1; D remains ambiguous. The CDR3 extends over 12 amino acids. Trimming left V 7 bases short and J 4 bases short, with 10 bases between. Per germline, CDR1 MDHEN and CDR2 SYDVKM. CDR3 nucleotide sequence: TGTGCCAGCAAAATCGGGAGCACTGAAGCTTTCTTT. Its protein product is CASKIGSTEAFF.

The chain employs TRBV21-1 and TRBJ1-1; the table names TRBD1, a call not compared with the DNA. TRBV21-1 is marked as a pseudogene. This CDR3 contains 18 residues. The CDR3 loop is CASSSFEGTALAWTEAFF. For the CDR3, the DNA is TGTGCCAGCAGCTCCTTCGAGGGGACAGCCTTAGCGTGGACTGAAGCTTTCTTT.

CDR3 nucleotides: TGCGCCAGCAGCCAAGATAACCGGTTGACTGAAGCTTTCTTT. The encoded protein is CASSQDNRLTEAFF. The chain couples TRBV4-1 to TRBJ1-1; no firm D call. CDR1 and CDR2 from the germline V gene are MGHRA and YSYEKL. This CDR3 spans 14 amino acids. Trimming removed 0 bases from V and 5 bases from J, with 10 bases in between.

This chain uses TRBV28 with TRBJ1-5; D is uncertain. The CDR3 has 12 amino acids. The germline V gene has CDR1 MDHEN and CDR2 SYDVKM. The V gene lost 1 base and the J gene lost 5 bases, with 3 bases spanning the gap. The CDR3 nucleotides read TGTGCCAGCAGTTTATCATATCAGCCCCAGCATTTT. Translated: CASSLSYQPQHF.

This rearrangement joins TRBV29-1 to TRBJ2-2; weak D call: TRBD2 (6 bases). V dropped 5 bases and J dropped 4 bases, with 11 bases sitting between them. Germline-derived CDR1 and CDR2 are SQVTM and ANQGSEA. This CDR3 is 13 amino acids long. This CDR3 is CSVMRESTGELFF. In DNA form, the CDR3 reads TGCAGCGTTATGCGGGAAAGCACCGGGGAGCTGTTTTTT.

The chain uses TRBV27 and TRBJ1-3, with D tentatively TRBD1 (6 bases). Germline-derived CDR1 and CDR2 are MNHEY and SMNVEV (reference sequence). This CDR3 has 16 residues. Trimming stripped 7 bases from V and 1 base from J, with 17 bases between. The CDR3: CASTLTGRDSGNTIYF. The CDR3 DNA follows: TGTGCCAGCACCCTCACAGGGAGGGATTCTGGAAACACCATATATTTT.

The rearrangement uses TRBV28 and TRBJ1-6; D ambiguous. The CDR3 contains 15 residues. V was pared by 1 base and J by 9 bases, with 13 bases between. Germline CDR1 reads MDHEN; CDR2 reads SYDVKM. Here the CDR3 DNA reads TGTGCCAGCAGTTTATTAAACAAACGAGGTTCACCCCTCCACTTT. This encodes CASSLLNKRGSPLHF.